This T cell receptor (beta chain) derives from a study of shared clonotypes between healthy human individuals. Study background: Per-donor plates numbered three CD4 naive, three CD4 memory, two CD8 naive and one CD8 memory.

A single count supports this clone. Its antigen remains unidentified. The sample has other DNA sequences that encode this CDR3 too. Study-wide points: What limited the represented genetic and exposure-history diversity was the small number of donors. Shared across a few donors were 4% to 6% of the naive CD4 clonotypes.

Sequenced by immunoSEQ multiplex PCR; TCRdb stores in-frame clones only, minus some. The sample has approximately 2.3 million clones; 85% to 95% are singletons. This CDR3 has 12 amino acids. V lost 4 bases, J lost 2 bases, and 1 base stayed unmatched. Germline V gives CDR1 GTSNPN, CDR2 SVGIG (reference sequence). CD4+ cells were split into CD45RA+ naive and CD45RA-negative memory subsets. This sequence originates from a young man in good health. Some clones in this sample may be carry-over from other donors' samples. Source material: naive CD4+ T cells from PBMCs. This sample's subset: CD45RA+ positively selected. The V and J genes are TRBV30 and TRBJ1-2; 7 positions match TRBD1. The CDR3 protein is CAWTQGNYGYTF. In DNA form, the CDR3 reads TGTGCCTGGACACAGGGGAACTATGGCTACACCTTC.